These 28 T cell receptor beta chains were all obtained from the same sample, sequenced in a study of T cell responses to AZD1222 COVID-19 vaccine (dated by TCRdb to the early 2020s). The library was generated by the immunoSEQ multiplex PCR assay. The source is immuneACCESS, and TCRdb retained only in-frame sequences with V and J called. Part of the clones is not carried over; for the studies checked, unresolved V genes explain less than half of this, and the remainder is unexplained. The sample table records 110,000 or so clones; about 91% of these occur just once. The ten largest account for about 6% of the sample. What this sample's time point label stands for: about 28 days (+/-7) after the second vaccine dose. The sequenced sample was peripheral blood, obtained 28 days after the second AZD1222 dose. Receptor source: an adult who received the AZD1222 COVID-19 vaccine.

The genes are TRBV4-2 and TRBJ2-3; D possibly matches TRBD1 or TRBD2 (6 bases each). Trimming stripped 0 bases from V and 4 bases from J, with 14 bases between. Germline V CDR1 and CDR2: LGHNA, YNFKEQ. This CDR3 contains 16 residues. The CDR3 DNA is TGTGCCAGCAGCCAAGATTTGACTAGGGGGTCAGATACGCAGTATTTT. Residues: CASSQDLTRGSDTQYF.

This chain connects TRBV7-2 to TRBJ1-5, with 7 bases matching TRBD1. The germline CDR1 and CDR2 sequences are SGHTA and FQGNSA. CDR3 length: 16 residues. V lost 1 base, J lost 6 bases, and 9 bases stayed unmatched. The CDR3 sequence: CASSLGAGNRGQPQHF. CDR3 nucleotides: TGTGCCAGCAGCTTAGGGGCCGGGAACAGGGGTCAGCCCCAGCATTTT.

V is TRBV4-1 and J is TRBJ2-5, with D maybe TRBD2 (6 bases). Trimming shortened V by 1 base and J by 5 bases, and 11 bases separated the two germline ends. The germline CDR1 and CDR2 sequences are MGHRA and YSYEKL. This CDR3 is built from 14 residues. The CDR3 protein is CASSQGGAGETQYF. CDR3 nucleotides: TGCGCCAGCAGCCAAGGGGGCGCGGGGGAGACCCAGTACTTC.

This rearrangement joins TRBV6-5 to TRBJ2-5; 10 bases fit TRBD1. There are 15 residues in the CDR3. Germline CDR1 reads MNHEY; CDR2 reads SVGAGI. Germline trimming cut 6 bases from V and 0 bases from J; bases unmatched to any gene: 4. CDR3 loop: CASSRDRGHQETQYF. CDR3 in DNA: TGTGCCAGCAGCCGGGACAGGGGCCACCAAGAGACCCAGTACTTC.

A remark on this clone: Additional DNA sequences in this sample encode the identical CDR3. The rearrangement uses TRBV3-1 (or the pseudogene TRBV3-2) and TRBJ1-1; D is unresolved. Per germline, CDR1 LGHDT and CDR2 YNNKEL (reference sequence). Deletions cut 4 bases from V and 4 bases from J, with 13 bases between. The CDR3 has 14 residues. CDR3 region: CASSLRDRGTEAFF. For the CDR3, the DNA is TGTGCCAGCAGCCTAAGAGACCGTGGCACTGAAGCTTTCTTT.

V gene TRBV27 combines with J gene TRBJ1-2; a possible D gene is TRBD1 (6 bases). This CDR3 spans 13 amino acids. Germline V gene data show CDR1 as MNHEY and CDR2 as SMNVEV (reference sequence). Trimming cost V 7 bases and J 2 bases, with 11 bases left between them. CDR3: CASKAGANYGYTF. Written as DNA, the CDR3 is TGTGCCAGCAAGGCAGGGGCAAACTATGGCTACACCTTC.

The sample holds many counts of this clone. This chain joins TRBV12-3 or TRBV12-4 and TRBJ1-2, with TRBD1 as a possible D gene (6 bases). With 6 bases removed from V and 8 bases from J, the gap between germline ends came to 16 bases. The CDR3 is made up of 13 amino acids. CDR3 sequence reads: CASSPGQTGGYTF. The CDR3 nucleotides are TGTGCCAGCAGCCCCGGACAGACGGGCGGCTACACCTTC.

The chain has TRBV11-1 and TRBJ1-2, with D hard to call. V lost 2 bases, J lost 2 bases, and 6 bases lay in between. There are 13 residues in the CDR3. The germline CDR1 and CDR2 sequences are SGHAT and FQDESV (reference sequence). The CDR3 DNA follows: TGTGCCAGCAGCTTAAAAAGGAACTATGGCTACACCTTC. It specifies CASSLKRNYGYTF. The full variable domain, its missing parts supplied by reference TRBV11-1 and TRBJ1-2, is EAEVAQSPRYKITEKSQAVAFWCDPISGHATLYWYRQILGQGPELLVQFQDESVVDDSQLPKDRFSAERLKGVDSTLKIQPAELGDSAMYLCASSLKRNYGYTFGSGTRLTVV.

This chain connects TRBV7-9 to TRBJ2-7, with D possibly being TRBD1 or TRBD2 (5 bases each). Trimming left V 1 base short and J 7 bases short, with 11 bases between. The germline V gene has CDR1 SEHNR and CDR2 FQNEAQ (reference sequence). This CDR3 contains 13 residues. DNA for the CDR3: TGTGCCAGCAGCTTAGACGGGACGTCTGAGCAGTACTTC. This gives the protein CASSLDGTSEQYF. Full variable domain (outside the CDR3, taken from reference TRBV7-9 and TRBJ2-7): DTGVSQNPRHKITKRGQNVTFRCDPISEHNRLYWYRQTLGQGPEFLTYFQNEAQLEKSRLLSDRFSAERPKGSFSTLEIQRTEQGDSAMYLCASSLDGTSEQYFGPGTRLTVT.

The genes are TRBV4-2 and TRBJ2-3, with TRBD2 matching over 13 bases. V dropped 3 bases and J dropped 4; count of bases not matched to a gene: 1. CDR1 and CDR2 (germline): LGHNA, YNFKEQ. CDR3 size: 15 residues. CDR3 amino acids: CASSQGTSGADTQYF. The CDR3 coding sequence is TGTGCCAGCAGCCAGGGGACTAGCGGGGCAGATACGCAGTATTTT.

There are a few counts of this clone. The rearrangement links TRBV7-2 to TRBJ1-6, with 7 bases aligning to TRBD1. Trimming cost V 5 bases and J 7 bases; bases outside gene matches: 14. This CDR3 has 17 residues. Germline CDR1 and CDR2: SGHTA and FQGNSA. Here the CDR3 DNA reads TGTGCCAGCAGCACCCGTGATAGGGGGCGTTGGAATTCACCCCTCCACTTT. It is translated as CASSTRDRGRWNSPLHF.

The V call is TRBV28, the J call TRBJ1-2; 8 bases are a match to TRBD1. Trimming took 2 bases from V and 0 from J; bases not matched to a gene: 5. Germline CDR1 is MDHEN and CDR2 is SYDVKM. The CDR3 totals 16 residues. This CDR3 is CASSLGDRIPNYGYTF. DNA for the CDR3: TGTGCCAGCAGTTTAGGGGACAGGATTCCTAACTATGGCTACACCTTC.

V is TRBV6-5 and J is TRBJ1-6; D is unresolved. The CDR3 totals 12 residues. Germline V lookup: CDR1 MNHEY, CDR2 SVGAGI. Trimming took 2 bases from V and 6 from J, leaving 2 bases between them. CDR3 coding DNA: TGTGCCAGCAGTTACGGTAATTCACCCCTCCACTTT. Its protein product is CASSYGNSPLHF.

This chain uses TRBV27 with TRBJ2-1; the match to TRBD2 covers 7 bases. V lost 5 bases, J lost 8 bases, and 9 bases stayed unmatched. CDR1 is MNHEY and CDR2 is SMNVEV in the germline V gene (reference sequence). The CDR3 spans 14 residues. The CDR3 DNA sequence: TGTGCCAGCAGTCCATTGGGGGGGTACGATGAGCAGTTCTTC. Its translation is CASSPLGGYDEQFF.

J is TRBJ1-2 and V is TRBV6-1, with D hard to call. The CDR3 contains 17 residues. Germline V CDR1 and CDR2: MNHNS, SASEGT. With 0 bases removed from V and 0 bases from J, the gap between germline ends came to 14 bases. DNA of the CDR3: TGTGCCAGCAGTGAAGCGTACGGGTCGGTCGCTAACTATGGCTACACCTTC. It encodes CASSEAYGSVANYGYTF.

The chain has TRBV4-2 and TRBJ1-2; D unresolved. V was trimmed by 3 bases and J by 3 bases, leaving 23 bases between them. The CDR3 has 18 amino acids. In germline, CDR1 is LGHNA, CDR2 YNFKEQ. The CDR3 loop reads CASSHQDQVSGGDYGYTF. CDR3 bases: TGTGCCAGCAGCCACCAAGATCAGGTCTCCGGCGGCGACTATGGCTACACCTTC.

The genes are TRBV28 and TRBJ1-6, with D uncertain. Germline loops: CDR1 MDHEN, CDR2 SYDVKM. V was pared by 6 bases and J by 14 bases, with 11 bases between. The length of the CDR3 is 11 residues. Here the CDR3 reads CASRRNEALHF. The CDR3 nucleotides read TGTGCCAGCAGGCGGAATGAAGCCCTCCACTTT.

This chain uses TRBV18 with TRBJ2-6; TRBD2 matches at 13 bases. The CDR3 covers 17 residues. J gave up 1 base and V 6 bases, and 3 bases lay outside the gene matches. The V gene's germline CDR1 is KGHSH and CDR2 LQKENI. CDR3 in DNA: TGTGCCAGCTCCGAGGGACTAGCGGGGTCTGGGGCCAACGTCCTGACTTTC. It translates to CASSEGLAGSGANVLTF.

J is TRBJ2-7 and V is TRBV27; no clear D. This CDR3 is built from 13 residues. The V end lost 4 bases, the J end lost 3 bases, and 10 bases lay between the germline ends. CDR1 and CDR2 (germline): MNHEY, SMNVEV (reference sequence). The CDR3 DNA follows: TGTGCCAGCAGTTGGAACAGTGGCTACGAGCAGTACTTC. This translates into CASSWNSGYEQYF.

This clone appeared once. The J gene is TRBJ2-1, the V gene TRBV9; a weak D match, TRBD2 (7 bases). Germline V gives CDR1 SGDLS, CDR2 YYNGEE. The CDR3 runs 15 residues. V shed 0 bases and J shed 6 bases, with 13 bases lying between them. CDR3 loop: CASSVDGGASNEQFF. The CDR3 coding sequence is TGTGCCAGCAGCGTAGATGGGGGGGCCTCCAATGAGCAGTTCTTC.

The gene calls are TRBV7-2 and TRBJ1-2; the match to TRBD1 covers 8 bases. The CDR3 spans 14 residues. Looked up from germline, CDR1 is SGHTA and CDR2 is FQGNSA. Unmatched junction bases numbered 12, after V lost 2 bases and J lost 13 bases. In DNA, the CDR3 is TGTGCCAGCAGCTTACGGAGACAGGGGAGTGGTTTCACCTTC. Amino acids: CASSLRRQGSGFTF. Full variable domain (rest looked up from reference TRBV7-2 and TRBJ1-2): GAGVSQSPSNKVTEKGKDVELRCDPISGHTALYWYRQSLGQGLEFLIYFQGNSAPDKSGLPSDRFSAERTGGSVSTLTIQRTQQEDSAVYLCASSLRRQGSGFTFGSGTRLTVV.

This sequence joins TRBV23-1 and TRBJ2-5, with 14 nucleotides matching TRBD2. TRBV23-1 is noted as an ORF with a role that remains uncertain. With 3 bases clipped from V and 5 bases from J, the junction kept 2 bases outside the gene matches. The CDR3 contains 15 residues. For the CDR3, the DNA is TGCGCCAGCAGTCATCGACTAGCGGGGGGGGAGACCCAGTACTTC. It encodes CASSHRLAGGETQYF.

This CDR3 reads CASSKGLLGMAGELFF. CDR3 nucleotide sequence: TGTGCCAGCAGCAAAGGACTGTTGGGTATGGCCGGGGAGCTGTTTTTT. The chain uses TRBV28 and TRBJ2-2; perhaps TRBD2 as D (5 bases). The V end lost 6 bases, the J end lost 6 bases, and 20 bases lay between the germline ends. This CDR3 has 16 amino acids. From germline, CDR1 is MDHEN and CDR2 SYDVKM.

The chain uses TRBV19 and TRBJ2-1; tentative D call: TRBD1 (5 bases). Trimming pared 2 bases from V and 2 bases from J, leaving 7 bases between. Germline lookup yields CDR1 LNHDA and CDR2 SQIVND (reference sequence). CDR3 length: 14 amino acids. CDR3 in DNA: TGTGCCAGTAGTATACAGGGCACCTACAATGAGCAGTTCTTC. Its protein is CASSIQGTYNEQFF.

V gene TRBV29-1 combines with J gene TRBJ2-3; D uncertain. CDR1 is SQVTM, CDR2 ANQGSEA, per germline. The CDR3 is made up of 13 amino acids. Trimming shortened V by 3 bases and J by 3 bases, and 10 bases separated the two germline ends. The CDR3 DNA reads TGCAGCGTTGAGGGCGACCGAACAGATACGCAGTATTTT. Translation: CSVEGDRTDTQYF.

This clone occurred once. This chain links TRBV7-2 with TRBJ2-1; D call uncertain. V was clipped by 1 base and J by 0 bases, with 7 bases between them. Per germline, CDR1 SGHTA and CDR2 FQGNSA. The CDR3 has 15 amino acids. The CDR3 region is CASSLDLSSYNEQFF. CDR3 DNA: TGTGCCAGCAGCTTAGACTTGAGCTCCTACAATGAGCAGTTCTTC.

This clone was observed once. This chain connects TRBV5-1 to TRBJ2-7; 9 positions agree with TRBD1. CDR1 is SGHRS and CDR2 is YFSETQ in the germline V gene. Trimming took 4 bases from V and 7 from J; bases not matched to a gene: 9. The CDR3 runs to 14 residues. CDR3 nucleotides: TGCGCCAGCAGCATCTTACAGGGGGCAGGGGAGCAGTACTTC. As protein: CASSILQGAGEQYF.

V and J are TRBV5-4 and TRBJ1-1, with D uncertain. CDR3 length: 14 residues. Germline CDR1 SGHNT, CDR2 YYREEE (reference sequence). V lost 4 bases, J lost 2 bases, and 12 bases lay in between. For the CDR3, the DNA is TGTGCCAGCAGCACGAGGACGGGAAACACTGAAGCTTTCTTT. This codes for CASSTRTGNTEAFF.